This T cell receptor beta chain was sequenced in a study of human T cells and chemical hapten exposure. The study's findings and limits: DPC sensitization did not alter TCRs above 1 in 1000 frequency.

Time point: pre-sensitization, week 0. The sample's treatment: therapeutic diphenylcyclopropenone sensitization with weekly scalp DPC. Unfractionated whole blood served as the source for total RNA extraction. Details on this clonotype: Its specificity is unknown.

TCRdb reanalysed the RACE reads using MiXCR and keeps one entry per CDR3 protein. The data show about 120,000 distinct CDR3 sequences, 13% seen once. Germline V gene lookup returns CDR1 SGHAT and CDR2 FQNNGV. The CDR3 is 12 amino acids. Trimming left V 3 bases short and J 9 bases short, with 9 bases between. Sequencing was performed on whole blood, taken in connection with sensitization to the hapten diphenylcyclopropenone (DPC). This chain joins TRBV11-2 and TRBJ2-1, with D tentatively TRBD1 (6 bases). This sequence originates from a woman aged 18-35 years with alopecia areata. Some clones in this sample may be carry-over from other donors' samples. The CDR3 spells CASSFRGGEQFF. Here the CDR3 DNA reads TGTGCCAGCAGCTTCAGGGGTGGTGAGCAGTTCTTC. The full variable domain, in which reference TRBV11-2 and TRBJ2-1 provide the parts outside the CDR3, is EAGVAQSPRYKIIEKRQSVAFWCNPISGHATLYWYQQILGQGPKLLIQFQNNGVVDDSQLPKDRFSAERLKGVDSTLKIQPAKLEDSAVYLCASSFRGGEQFFGPGTRLTVL.